Listed here are 25 T cell receptor beta chains from one sample, sequenced in a study of blood T cell repertoires in COVID-19. The data were produced by immunoSEQ multiplex PCR, yet TCRdb's version contains in-frame clones alone and is incomplete. The sample has 200,000 to 250,000 clones, approximately 83% seen once. The sequencing sample was made of peripheral blood. The receptor set was obtained from a woman in her thirties who had recovered from COVID-19.

The chain links TRBV24-1 to TRBJ2-3; 8 nucleotides line up with TRBD1. The germline V gene encodes CDR1 KGHDR and CDR2 SFDVKD. CDR3 length equals 15 residues. The V segment lost 5 bases and the J segment 3 bases; nucleotides outside the gene matches: 6. The DNA of the CDR3 is TGTGCCACCAGTGCGACAGGGGCCGGTACAGATACGCAGTATTTT. This sequence encodes CATSATGAGTDTQYF.

The chain carries TRBV3-1 (or the pseudogene TRBV3-2) and TRBJ1-4; 7 nucleotides align to TRBD1. The CDR3 is made up of 16 amino acids. CDR1 is LGHDT and CDR2 is YNNKEL in the germline V gene (reference sequence). Trimming removed 0 bases from V and 6 bases from J; junction bases left unmatched: 7. The CDR3: CASSQDGRGRDEKLFF. The CDR3 nucleotides are TGTGCCAGCAGCCAAGATGGAAGGGGGCGGGATGAAAAACTGTTTTTT.

V and J are TRBV9 and TRBJ2-1, with TRBD2 identical over 11 bases. Germline V gene sequence: CDR1 SGDLS, CDR2 YYNGEE. The CDR3 runs 16 residues. The V and J ends lost 2 bases and 4 bases, in that order; junction bases with no gene match: 5. The CDR3, as DNA: TGTGCCAGCAGCGTTTTCGGGACTAGCGGATACAATGAGCAGTTCTTC. As protein: CASSVFGTSGYNEQFF.

The V call is TRBV12-2, the J call TRBJ2-2; the table's TRBD1 call for D was not verified on the DNA. TRBV12-2 is designated a pseudogene. CDR3 length: 14 amino acids. The CDR3 DNA is TGTGCAAGTCGCTTAGAGGCAGGGGGCGGGGAGCTGTTTTTT. Translating gives CASRLEAGGGELFF.

The chain links TRBV7-3 to TRBJ2-2, with D perhaps TRBD2 (6 bases). The V end lost 5 bases, the J end lost 0 bases, and 10 bases lay between the germline ends. This CDR3 region has 15 residues. Looked up from germline, CDR1 is SGHTA and CDR2 is FQGTGA. The CDR3 nucleotides read TGTGCCAGCAGCCCCGGGGGTGCGAACACCGGGGAGCTGTTTTTT. Translation: CASSPGGANTGELFF.

This chain uses TRBV5-1 with TRBJ2-7; TRBD2 might be the D (6 bases). The ends were cut back, 5 bases at V and 6 bases at J, with 12 bases in the middle. The germline V gene encodes CDR1 SGHRS and CDR2 YFSETQ. The CDR3 spans 12 residues. The CDR3 region is CASRAGTLEQYF. The CDR3, as DNA: TGCGCCAGCAGGGCCGGGACTCTCGAGCAGTACTTC.

In this sample, this clone turned up once. The chain joins TRBV30 to TRBJ2-5; 14 nucleotides agree with TRBD2. CDR3 size: 15 residues. Germline V CDR1 and CDR2: GTSNPN, SVGIG (reference sequence). The V and J ends lost 1 base and 5 bases, in that order; junction bases with no gene match: 3. CDR3 amino acids: CAWSGLAGGVETQYF. CDR3 sequence (DNA): TGTGCCTGGAGTGGACTAGCGGGGGGGGTTGAGACCCAGTACTTC.

This chain connects TRBV2 to TRBJ2-7; D not resolved. V lost 1 base and J lost 1, with 11 bases in between. CDR1 is SNHLY and CDR2 is FYNNEI in the germline V gene. The CDR3 is 15 residues long. CDR3 in DNA: TGTGCCAGCAGTGAAGGTGTTACGGTTTCCTACGAGCAGTACTTC. This codes for CASSEGVTVSYEQYF.

V is TRBV30 and J is TRBJ1-1, with D unresolved. The CDR3 has 12 residues. The V end lost 4 bases, the J end lost 1 base, and 7 bases lay between the germline ends. Germline-derived CDR1 and CDR2 are GTSNPN and SVGIG (reference sequence). CDR3 nucleotides: TGTGCCTGGACGAGGGAGAACACTGAAGCTTTCTTT. It is translated as CAWTRENTEAFF.

This chain joins TRBV5-4 and TRBJ2-3, with D hard to call. Per the germline V gene, CDR1 is SGHNT and CDR2 is YYREEE (reference sequence). Trimming removed 4 bases at V and 2 bases at J, with 8 bases between. CDR3 size: 13 residues. CDR3 loop: CASSPEATDTQYF. CDR3 DNA: TGTGCCAGCAGCCCCGAGGCCACAGATACGCAGTATTTT.

The V call is TRBV15, the J call TRBJ2-5; weak D call: TRBD2 (6 bases). This CDR3 region has 20 residues. Looked up from germline, CDR1 is LNHNV and CDR2 is YYDKDF (reference sequence). Deletions cut 1 base from V and 1 base from J, with 25 bases between. CDR3 nucleotides: TGTGCCACCAGCAGAGTAAGAGGCGGTGGGCCCTTAGCGGTCCAAGAGACCCAGTACTTC. It codes for CATSRVRGGGPLAVQETQYF.

V gene TRBV28 combines with J gene TRBJ1-2; TRBD1 matches 8 bases. V lost 3 bases to trimming and J lost 6 bases; unmatched junction nucleotides: 12. Germline V gene sequence: CDR1 MDHEN, CDR2 SYDVKM. This CDR3 has 16 amino acids. CDR3 sequence reads: CASSLAPDRGGDGYTF. CDR3 sequence (DNA): TGTGCCAGCAGTTTGGCCCCCGACAGGGGAGGCGATGGCTACACCTTC.

This chain joins TRBV6-5 and TRBJ2-2; D unclear. This CDR3 comprises 14 residues. The germline V gene has CDR1 MNHEY and CDR2 SVGAGI. Trimming took 8 bases from V and 7 from J, leaving 17 bases between them. The CDR3 is CASARGESGGELFF. The CDR3 DNA is TGTGCCAGCGCAAGAGGTGAATCCGGCGGGGAGCTGTTTTTT.

Remarks on this clone: Other DNA variants within this sample encode the same CDR3. The chain employs TRBV30 and TRBJ1-5; a weak D match, TRBD1 (6 bases). Deletions cut 3 bases from V and 0 bases from J, with 6 bases between. Germline V gene sequence: CDR1 GTSNPN, CDR2 SVGIG (reference sequence). The CDR3 sequence is 13 residues long. DNA for the CDR3: TGTGCCTGGAGCAGGGGTAGCAATCAGCCCCAGCATTTT. Its protein is CAWSRGSNQPQHF.

The V call is TRBV19, the J call TRBJ2-1, with 13 bases fitting TRBD2. V gave up 5 bases and J gave up 0 bases; unmatched junction bases: 10. The germline V gene encodes CDR1 LNHDA and CDR2 SQIVND (reference sequence). The CDR3 contains 19 residues. CDR3 sequence (DNA): TGTGCCAGTAGTCGGACTAGCGGGGGTATCCTGAGCTCCTACAATGAGCAGTTCTTC. The encoded protein is CASSRTSGGILSSYNEQFF.

The chain links TRBV20-1 to TRBJ1-2; 8 positions match TRBD1. V shed 8 bases and J 3 bases; nucleotides not matched to a gene: 2. The germline V gene encodes CDR1 DFQATT and CDR2 SNEGSKA (reference sequence). The CDR3 loop spans 11 amino acids. The CDR3 sequence is CSLDRDYGYTF. In DNA form, the CDR3 reads TGCAGTTTGGACAGGGACTATGGCTACACCTTC.

This clone has a count of ten or more. This chain uses TRBV5-1 with TRBJ2-7; D is possibly TRBD1 (5 bases). Germline-derived CDR1 and CDR2 are SGHRS and YFSETQ. Trimming pared 0 bases from V and 4 bases from J, leaving 8 bases between. The CDR3 runs to 13 residues. This chain's CDR3 is CASSLVTGYEQYF. DNA for the CDR3: TGCGCCAGCAGCTTGGTAACAGGTTACGAGCAGTACTTC.

The rearrangement joins TRBV28 to TRBJ2-7, with TRBD2 matching 7 bases. Germline assignment: CDR1 MDHEN and CDR2 SYDVKM. V shed 3 bases, J shed 9 bases, and the junction held 14 bases outside the gene matches. The CDR3 sequence is 15 residues long. The CDR3 sequence: CASSLAASGLRVQYF. Here the CDR3 DNA reads TGTGCCAGCAGTTTGGCTGCTAGCGGACTACGAGTGCAGTACTTC.

V and J are TRBV18 and TRBJ1-6, with TRBD1 matching 9 bases. Germline V lookup: CDR1 KGHSH, CDR2 LQKENI. V was pared by 4 bases and J by 5 bases, with 6 bases of the junction left unmatched. The CDR3 totals 16 residues. The CDR3 loop is CASSQEGQGNNSPLHF. The CDR3 DNA reads as TGTGCCAGCTCACAAGAGGGACAGGGAAATAATTCACCCCTCCACTTT.

This chain uses TRBV19 with TRBJ1-5; tentatively, D is TRBD1 (6 bases). Deletions cut 7 bases from V and 10 bases from J, with 20 bases between. The CDR3 spans 14 residues. CDR1 LNHDA and CDR2 SQIVND come from the germline V gene (reference sequence). The CDR3 is CASKEPGGPGPQHF. The DNA for the CDR3 is TGTGCCAGTAAAGAGCCGGGGGGGCCGGGACCCCAGCATTTT.

The rearrangement links TRBV27 to TRBJ2-7, with 8 bases that match TRBD1. CDR1 MNHEY and CDR2 SMNVEV come from the germline V gene (reference sequence). This CDR3 comprises 14 residues. V lost 5 bases and J lost 1; bases outside the gene matches: 4. CDR3 sequence reads: CASSRTGRSYEQYF. The CDR3 nucleotides read TGTGCCAGCAGTCGGACAGGGCGTTCCTACGAGCAGTACTTC.

The chain recombines TRBV4-1 with TRBJ1-5; D ambiguous. Germline V CDR1 and CDR2: MGHRA, YSYEKL. V was cut by 3 bases and J by 0 bases, with 9 bases left in between. This CDR3 comprises 15 residues. CDR3 region: CASSQIDNSNQPQHF. CDR3 in DNA: TGCGCCAGCAGCCAGATTGACAATAGCAATCAGCCCCAGCATTTT.

V gene TRBV7-9 combines with J gene TRBJ1-1; D not certain. The CDR3 length is 12 residues. Germline V lookup: CDR1 SEHNR, CDR2 FQNEAQ (reference sequence). Trimming shortened V by 1 base and J by 5 bases, and 5 bases separated the two germline ends. The CDR3 DNA sequence: TGTGCCAGCAGCTTAGGGCGGACTGAAGCTTTCTTT. This encodes CASSLGRTEAFF.

On this clone: Other DNA sequences of this sample code for an identical CDR3. The chain uses TRBV7-9 and TRBJ2-7; TRBD1 agrees at 9 bases. The CDR3 runs 14 residues. Germline trimming cut 5 bases from V and 3 bases from J; bases unmatched to any gene: 5. Germline V gives CDR1 SEHNR, CDR2 FQNEAQ (reference sequence). CDR3 DNA: TGTGCCAGCAGCCTGGGGACAGGGCGCTACGAGCAGTACTTC. Translating gives CASSLGTGRYEQYF.

The chain joins TRBV11-2 to TRBJ2-7; 11 bases map to TRBD1. J gave up 1 base and V 5 bases, and 1 base lay outside the gene matches. The CDR3 loop spans 14 amino acids. Looked up from germline, CDR1 is SGHAT and CDR2 is FQNNGV. The CDR3 DNA follows: TGTGCCAGCAGCCGGGACAGGGGGTCCTACGAGCAGTACTTC. Amino acids: CASSRDRGSYEQYF.